These T cell receptor beta chains were read from a single sample in a study of blood T cell repertoires in COVID-19. Sequenced by immunoSEQ multiplex PCR; TCRdb stores in-frame clones only, minus some. In the table there are over 55,000 clones, roughly 80% of which are singletons. The sequencing sample was made of peripheral blood. The receptors derive from an elderly woman with acute or convalescent COVID-19. CDR3s include the opening cysteine and the closing phenylalanine or tryptophan. Fields, in order: clone size, J gene, D gene, V gene, CDR3 DNA, CDR3 protein. A D gene is named only where the DNA matches it firmly. Clone size is stated in some rows and not others, as once, few, many or a class when expanded.

>once|TRBJ1-4|.|TRBV6-5
TGTGCCAGCAGTTACAGGGGACACTTTAATGAAAAACTGTTTTTT
CASSYRGHFNEKLFF
>.|TRBJ1-5|TRBD1|TRBV6-2/TRBV6-3
TGTGCCAGCAGTGGGGAAAGACAGGGGGCATATCAGCCCCAGCATTTT
CASSGERQGAYQPQHF
>.|TRBJ2-7|TRBD2|TRBV12-3/TRBV12-4
TGTGCCAGCAGTCCGGGGACTAGCGTGTTCTTC
CASSPGTSVFF
>few|TRBJ1-1|.|TRBV6-6
TGTGCCAGCAGTTACTCGGAGGGGAACACTGAAGCTTTCTTT
CASSYSEGNTEAFF
>.|TRBJ2-2|TRBD1|TRBV11-3
TGTGCCAGCAGCCCCCGAACAGGGGGATCAGCCGGGGAGCTGTTTTTT
CASSPRTGGSAGELFF
>.|TRBJ1-1|.|TRBV7-9
TGTGCCAGCAGCGAAGCAGGGTACACTGAAGCTTTCTTT
CASSEAGYTEAFF
>.|TRBJ2-1|TRBD1|TRBV18
TGTGCCAGCTCACCACTAGGACAGGGATCCTCCTACAATGAGCAGTTCTTC
CASSPLGQGSSYNEQFF
>.|TRBJ1-2|.|TRBV18
TGTGCCAGCTCACCAGAGGGAAATGGCTACACCTTC
CASSPEGNGYTF
>.|TRBJ2-7|.|TRBV7-9
TGTGCCAGCAGCTTTGCAGCGGCCTACGAGCAGTACTTC
CASSFAAAYEQYF
>.|TRBJ2-7|TRBD1|TRBV11-2
TGTGCCAGCAGCTGGGTGGACAGGGCTTCCTACGAGCAGTACTTC
CASSWVDRASYEQYF
>few|TRBJ2-7|TRBD2|TRBV6-5
TGTGCCAGCAGAAACGGACTAGTGGGGTCCTACGAGCAGTACTTC
CASRNGLVGSYEQYF
>.|TRBJ2-1|.|TRBV9
TGTGCCAGCAGCGTAGAGGGGGACCGTCCCTACAATGAGCAGTTCTTC
CASSVEGDRPYNEQFF
>.|TRBJ2-2|.|TRBV6-2/TRBV6-3
TGTGCCAGCAGTTACCCCCTAAACAGGGGAGGCACCGGGGAGCTGTTTTTT
CASSYPLNRGGTGELFF
>few|TRBJ2-6|TRBD2|TRBV2
TGTGCCAGCAGAGGAGGGACTAGCGGGATCTTTGGGGCCAACGTCCTGACTTTC
CASRGGTSGIFGANVLTF
>once|TRBJ2-1|.|TRBV6-5
TGTGCCAGCAGTTACGCGGGGAACTCCTACAATGAGCAGTTCTTC
CASSYAGNSYNEQFF
>.|TRBJ2-7|.|TRBV7-2
TGTGCCAGCAGATTAGCGGAGGGCCCCTACGAGCAGTACTTC
CASRLAEGPYEQYF
>.|TRBJ2-1|TRBD2|TRBV27
TGTGCCAGCAGTCTTAGGACTAGCGGGACCAATGAGCAGTTCTTC
CASSLRTSGTNEQFF
>.|TRBJ1-2|.|TRBV12-3/TRBV12-4
TGTGCCAGCAGGATTAAAGGAGGGTACACCTTC
CASRIKGGYTF
>few|TRBJ2-1|TRBD2|TRBV7-9
TGTGCCAGCAGCTTAACGTTAGCGGGAGTGGGTGGCGATGAGCAGTTCTTC
CASSLTLAGVGGDEQFF
>.|TRBJ1-2|TRBD1|TRBV28
TGTGCCAGCTGTTGGGGGGTAGGGGGACAGCGCTTGTATGGCTACACCTTC
CASCWGVGGQRLYGYTF
>.|TRBJ2-7|TRBD2|TRBV9
TGTGCCAGCAGCCGTAGGACTAGCGGGAGTTACGAGCAGTACTTC
CASSRRTSGSYEQYF
>once|TRBJ2-1|TRBD2|TRBV6-6
TGTGCCAGCAGTCCCTGGGACAGACCGGGACTAGCGGCCATGAGCTCCTACAATGAGCAGTTCTTC
CASSPWDRPGLAAMSSYNEQFF
>once|TRBJ2-5|.|TRBV2
TGTGCCAGCAGTGAAGCGCTTCCAGCGGGAGAGACCCAGTACTTC
CASSEALPAGETQYF
>.|TRBJ1-2|.|TRBV12-3/TRBV12-4
TGTGCCAGCAGTCCTTCAGGGCCCTATGGCTACACCTTC
CASSPSGPYGYTF
>once|TRBJ1-2|TRBD1|TRBV5-8
TGTGCCAGCAGCTTGTGGGGACAGGGAAGCTATGGCTACACCTTC
CASSLWGQGSYGYTF
>.|TRBJ2-2|.|TRBV7-2
TGTGCCAGCAGCTTAGGCGGCCTTTCCGGGGAGCTGTTTTTT
CASSLGGLSGELFF
>.|TRBJ1-1|.|TRBV3-1/TRBV3-2
TGTGCCAGCAGCCAAGGGCAGATTAACACTGAAGCTTTCTTT
CASSQGQINTEAFF
>.|TRBJ1-3|.|TRBV6-1
TGTGCCAGCAGTGCCCAGGGAGGGAGCTCTGGAAACACCATATATTTT
CASSAQGGSSGNTIYF
>once|TRBJ2-1|TRBD2|TRBV6-5
TGTGCCAGCAGTTACTCCTTACTAGGCGGGGGTGAGCAGTTCTTC
CASSYSLLGGGEQFF
>.|TRBJ2-7|TRBD2|TRBV7-9
TGTGCCAGCAGCATTGGACTAGCGGCAATCTACGAGCAGTACTTC
CASSIGLAAIYEQYF
>.|TRBJ2-7|.|TRBV28
TGTGCCAGCAGTTCAGTCACCTACGAGCAGTACTTC
CASSSVTYEQYF
>.|TRBJ2-7|.|TRBV5-1
TGCGCCAGCAGCTTACCGACGACGGGAGCCTACGAGCAGTACTTC
CASSLPTTGAYEQYF
>.|TRBJ2-2|TRBD2|TRBV5-3
TGTGCCAGAAGCTTGCTAGCGGGAGTGACCGGGGAGCTGTTTTTT
CARSLLAGVTGELFF
>.|TRBJ2-7|.|TRBV19
TGTGCCAGTAGCGGAGGGTCGGGGTCCTACGAGCAGTACTTC
CASSGGSGSYEQYF
>.|TRBJ1-2|.|TRBV25-1
TGTGCCAGCAGTGAAGACAGCCGAAGAGGCTACACCTTC
CASSEDSRRGYTF
>.|TRBJ1-6|TRBD1|TRBV28
TGTGCCAGCAGTAGGCGTTTAGGACAGGGAAATTCACCCCTCCACTTT
CASSRRLGQGNSPLHF
>.|TRBJ1-1|TRBD1|TRBV19
TGTGCCAGTAGTATAATCGGCGCGACAGGGTTGGGCACTGAAGCTTTCTTT
CASSIIGATGLGTEAFF
>.|TRBJ2-3|TRBD2|TRBV5-1
TGCGCCAGCAGCTTGCGGGAGGGGGTTGGAGCGCAGTATTTT
CASSLREGVGAQYF
>.|TRBJ2-1|TRBD2|TRBV7-9
TGTGCCAGCAGCTTAGCCACGACGGGACTAGCGGGAGTTGGTGAGCAGTTCTTC
CASSLATTGLAGVGEQFF
>.|TRBJ2-3|TRBD2|TRBV2
TGTGCCAGCAGTAGAATACCCGGGGCTAGCGGTGATACGCAGTATTTT
CASSRIPGASGDTQYF
>.|TRBJ2-1|TRBD2|TRBV2
TGTGCCAGCAGTAATAGCGGGAAATCCTACAATGAGCAGTTCTTC
CASSNSGKSYNEQFF
>once|TRBJ2-1|.|TRBV2
TGTGCCAGCAGTGAAAGATGGGGAGATGAGCAGTTCTTC
CASSERWGDEQFF
>.|TRBJ2-1|TRBD1|TRBV9
TGTGCCAGCAGCGTAGATTTCGGGACAGTCGATCTAGGCCATGAGCAGTTCTTC
CASSVDFGTVDLGHEQFF
>.|TRBJ1-1|.|TRBV5-1
TGCGCCAGCAGCTACGAGGTGAACACTGAAGCTTTCTTT
CASSYEVNTEAFF
>.|TRBJ2-1|.|TRBV19
TGTGCCAGTAGTTTAAGAGGGGGGGGTAGCTCCTACAATGAGCAGTTCTTC
CASSLRGGGSSYNEQFF
>few|TRBJ1-3|.|TRBV4-3
TGCGCCAGCAGCCTAGCTTGGGGGGACACCATATATTTT
CASSLAWGDTIYF
>once|TRBJ1-6|.|TRBV5-4
TGTGCCAGCAGCTTGGTCCCGGTGGATTCACCCCTCCACTTT
CASSLVPVDSPLHF
>.|TRBJ2-2|TRBD2|TRBV7-6
TGTGCCAGCAGCTTAGGGACTAGCGGGAGTGCCGGGGAGCTGTTTTTT
CASSLGTSGSAGELFF
>once|TRBJ2-1|.|TRBV28
TGTGCCAGCAGTTCCAGCTCCTACAATGAGCAGTTCTTC
CASSSSSYNEQFF
>.|TRBJ2-1|TRBD2|TRBV30
TGTGCCTGGAGCCGAGGACTAGCGGGAGACAATGAGCAGTTCTTC
CAWSRGLAGDNEQFF
>.|TRBJ2-3|.|TRBV7-9
TGTGCCAGCAGGCCCGGCGGAGCAGATACGCAGTATTTT
CASRPGGADTQYF
>.|TRBJ2-1|.|TRBV5-1
TGCGCCAGCAGCTTGGATCGGGTCTACAATGAGCAGTTCTTC
CASSLDRVYNEQFF
>few|TRBJ1-5|TRBD1|TRBV19
TGTGCCAGCGGGACAGAAACTTTGGCCCAGCATTTT
CASGTETLAQHF
>.|TRBJ2-7|.|TRBV9
TGTGCCAGCAGCGGGCCGGGACTTTCCTCCTACGAGCAGTACTTC
CASSGPGLSSYEQYF
>.|TRBJ1-1|TRBD1|TRBV6-2/TRBV6-3
TGTGCCAGCAGTAGGACAGGGAGGGGGACTGAAGCTTTCTTT
CASSRTGRGTEAFF
>.|TRBJ1-2|TRBD1|TRBV12-5
TGTGCTAGTGGTTTGCTCGGGACAGTCTATGGCTACACCTTC
CASGLLGTVYGYTF
>once|TRBJ2-2|.|TRBV11-3
TGTGCCAGCAGCTTAGATCTTGGGGCCGGAACCGGGGAGCTGTTTTTT
CASSLDLGAGTGELFF
>.|TRBJ1-1|.|TRBV18
TGTGCCAGCTCCGAACTCGGGGGGGTTACGAACACTGAAGCTTTCTTT
CASSELGGVTNTEAFF
>.|TRBJ2-2|TRBD2|TRBV23-1
TGCGCCAGCAGTCAATCGTCGAGGGGACTAACGGACAACACCGGGGAGCTGTTTTTT
CASSQSSRGLTDNTGELFF
>once|TRBJ2-3|TRBD2|TRBV30
TGTGCCTGGGGACCTAGCGGAGCTAGCACAGATACGCAGTATTTT
CAWGPSGASTDTQYF